A selection of T cell receptor beta chains follows, all from one sample in a study of T cells in Graves' hyperthyroidism and ophthalmopathy. TCRdb reanalysed the multiplex PCR reads using MiXCR and keeps one entry per CDR3 protein. The table includes about 700,000 distinct CDR3 sequences, about 45% detected once. Sequenced sample: peripheral blood or thyroid tissue (not recorded which). The receptor source for this set is an adult man with Graves' disease, either hyperthyroidism or ophthalmopathy (not recorded which). CDR3s leave out the opening cysteine and the closing phenylalanine or tryptophan. A D gene is named only where the DNA matches it firmly.

TRBJ1-2	TRBV10-3	NA	AISEQVDGYT
TRBJ2-2	TRBV9	NA	ASSVATGDTGELF
TRBJ1-1	TRBV13	NA	ASSVLPQGNTEAF
TRBJ1-2	TRBV5-5	NA	ASSRPARGIYGYT
TRBJ1-5	TRBV7-9	NA	ASSQSGGRGQPQH
TRBJ2-7	TRBV20-1	NA	SAWSGGDYEQY
TRBJ2-5	TRBV7-6	TRBD2	ASSLSSGSQETQY
TRBJ1-1	TRBV7-9	NA	ASSLLERSTEAF
TRBJ2-2	TRBV19	NA	ASSSLRPNTGELF
TRBJ1-5	TRBV2	NA	ASKGRTNSNQPQH
TRBJ1-5	TRBV24-1	NA	ATSAFGFTQPQH
TRBJ2-2	TRBV2	TRBD2	ASSEAAVAGGTGELF
TRBJ2-6	TRBV9	NA	ASSLQISGANVLT
TRBJ1-2	TRBV7-9	NA	ASSEPENYGYT
TRBJ2-5	TRBV5-1	TRBD2	ASSIAGVETQY
TRBJ1-1	TRBV7-3	NA	ASSPFPRDPINEAF
TRBJ2-2	TRBV5-1	NA	ASTRTELF
TRBJ1-6	TRBV14	NA	ASSRRGINSPLH
TRBJ1-1	TRBV12-3/TRBV12-4	NA	ASTLQGSTEAF
TRBJ1-4	TRBV2	NA	ASSDPRATNEKLF
TRBJ1-1	TRBV7-2	NA	ASSAGGGGMGTEAF
TRBJ1-6	TRBV10-3	TRBD1	ATGLETGSNSPLH
TRBJ1-5	TRBV9	NA	ASSEGPPEGNQPQH
TRBJ2-7	TRBV20-1	TRBD2	SARGGREGSYEQY
TRBJ1-4	TRBV2	NA	ASSELGRDPTVNEKLF
TRBJ1-4	TRBV29-1	NA	SVAVSGDTEKLF
TRBJ2-5	TRBV5-1	TRBD1	ASSLPGQGPIETQY
TRBJ1-2	TRBV30	NA	AWSSNYGYT
TRBJ2-7	TRBV2	NA	ASRRSRAYEQY
TRBJ2-7	TRBV12-3/TRBV12-4	TRBD1	ASSFWDRSYEQY
TRBJ1-4	TRBV15	NA	ATSRVVGAGEKLF
TRBJ2-7	TRBV29-1	NA	SGGTGGHEQY
TRBJ2-7	TRBV29-1	NA	SVDDSYEQY
TRBJ1-1	TRBV7-2	TRBD1	ASNLHRGLEAF
TRBJ1-5	TRBV6-1	NA	ASSFRAKQPQH
TRBJ2-5	TRBV7-9	NA	ASRPNRGRRETQY
TRBJ1-1	TRBV7-8	NA	ASSEFGNREAF
TRBJ1-4	TRBV29-1	TRBD1	SVRTGRKEKLF
TRBJ1-2	TRBV7-8	TRBD1	ASSLGPGTEDYGYT
TRBJ1-5	TRBV20-1	NA	SALGEDSNQPQH
TRBJ2-2	TRBV5-4	NA	ASSGAPSRELF
NA	TRBV20-1	TRBD2	SARDLRLAGGPRETQY
TRBJ2-7	TRBV10-2	TRBD1	ASTPSGRGTGRSYEQY
TRBJ1-1	TRBV20-1	NA	SARDRIGLNTEAF
TRBJ1-1	TRBV7-2	NA	ASSWSPLGGMNTEAF
TRBJ2-7	TRBV19	NA	ASGASVEQY
TRBJ2-7	TRBV20-1	NA	SARDYSGVFYEQY
TRBJ2-7	TRBV29-1	TRBD1	SVGNLGTGGYEQY
TRBJ1-5	TRBV15	NA	ATSEAGSNQPQH
TRBJ1-2	TRBV4-1	NA	ASSQETNRASYT
TRBJ2-7	TRBV6-1	NA	ASSEAWTAIYEQY
TRBJ2-5	TRBV5-4	NA	ASSAYGPDQETQY
TRBJ1-4	TRBV7-3	TRBD1	ASSRATSGGSGEKLF
TRBJ1-5	TRBV7-8	TRBD1	ASRPHRGQGNQPQH
TRBJ1-6	TRBV20-1	TRBD1	SATGTGHNSPLH
TRBJ2-2	TRBV7-8	TRBD1	ASSFAGGTGELF
TRBJ1-2	TRBV29-1	NA	SVERGREDSYGYT
TRBJ2-7	TRBV7-9	TRBD2	ASSGGGSRDEQY
TRBJ1-2	TRBV10-3	NA	AISEAIAGGAQGGYT